This TCR beta chain is drawn from a study of T cell responses to AZD1222 COVID-19 vaccine. Study observations and caveats: Targeting of unmutated variant regions was reportedly seen in nearly half of spike-specific TCRs. Females made up more of the donors, who were largely white British, and clonal diversity may have come out too low.

Here immunoSEQ multiplex PCR was the method, and the copy in TCRdb shows in-frame clones only, minus some. The data contain 75,000 to 95,000 clones, under 95% of them seen just once; the ten biggest clones take up approximately 7%. This clone showed up just once. What it binds is unknown. The V and J ends lost 8 bases and 10 bases, in that order; junction bases with no gene match: 4. The CDR3 runs to 11 residues. Material: peripheral blood, obtained on day 0 of MenACWY control vaccination. The rearrangement links TRBV12-3 or TRBV12-4 to TRBJ1-1; TRBD1 matches 10 bases. The TCR comes from an adult in good health. As DNA, the CDR3 is TGTGCCAGCGGGAGGGACAGGGGAGCTTTCTTT. It yields the protein CASGRDRGAFF.